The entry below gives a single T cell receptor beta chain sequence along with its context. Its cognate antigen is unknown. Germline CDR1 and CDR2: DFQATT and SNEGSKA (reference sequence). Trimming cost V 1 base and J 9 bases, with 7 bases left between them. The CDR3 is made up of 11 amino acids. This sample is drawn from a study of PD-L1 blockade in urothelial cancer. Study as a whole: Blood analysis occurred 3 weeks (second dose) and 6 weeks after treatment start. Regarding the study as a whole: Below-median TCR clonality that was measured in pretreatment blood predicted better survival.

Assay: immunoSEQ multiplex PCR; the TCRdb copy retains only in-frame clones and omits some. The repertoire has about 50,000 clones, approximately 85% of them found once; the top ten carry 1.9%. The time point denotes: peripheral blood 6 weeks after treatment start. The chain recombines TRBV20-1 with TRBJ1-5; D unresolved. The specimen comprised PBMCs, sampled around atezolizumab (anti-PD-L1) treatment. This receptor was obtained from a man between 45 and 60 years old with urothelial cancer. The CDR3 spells CSARAVGPQHF. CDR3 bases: TGCAGTGCTAGAGCCGTCGGGCCCCAGCATTTT.